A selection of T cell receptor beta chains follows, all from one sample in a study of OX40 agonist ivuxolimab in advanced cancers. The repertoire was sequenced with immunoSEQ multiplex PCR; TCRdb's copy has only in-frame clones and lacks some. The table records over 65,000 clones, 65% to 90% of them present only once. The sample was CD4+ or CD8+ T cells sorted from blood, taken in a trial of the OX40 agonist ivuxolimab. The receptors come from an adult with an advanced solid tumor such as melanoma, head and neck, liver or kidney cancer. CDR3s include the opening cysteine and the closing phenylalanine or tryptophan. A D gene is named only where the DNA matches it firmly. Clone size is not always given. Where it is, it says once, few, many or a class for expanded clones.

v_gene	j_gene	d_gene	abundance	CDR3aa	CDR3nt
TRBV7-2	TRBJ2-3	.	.	CASSLEADTQYF	TGTGCCAGCAGCTTAGAGGCAGATACGCAGTATTTT
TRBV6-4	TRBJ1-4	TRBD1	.	CASSADQGADEKLFF	TGTGCCAGCAGCGCCGATCAGGGGGCAGATGAAAAACTGTTTTTT
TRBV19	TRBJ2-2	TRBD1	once	CASSSLRQGATGELFF	TGTGCCAGTAGTTCCCTTCGACAGGGGGCTACCGGGGAGCTGTTTTTT
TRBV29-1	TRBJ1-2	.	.	CSVEDDGGRIGYTF	TGCAGCGTTGAAGATGATGGGGGGCGCATCGGCTACACCTTC
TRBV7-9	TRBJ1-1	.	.	CASSASGAAEAFF	TGTGCCAGCAGCGCAAGCGGGGCCGCTGAAGCTTTCTTT
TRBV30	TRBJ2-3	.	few	CAWSLELWGGATDTQYF	TGTGCCTGGAGTTTGGAGTTGTGGGGGGGGGCTACAGATACGCAGTATTTT
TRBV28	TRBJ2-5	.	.	CASNREPETQYF	TGTGCCAGCAACCGGGAACCAGAGACCCAGTACTTC
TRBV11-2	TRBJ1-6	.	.	CASSLANGGSPLHF	TGTGCCAGCAGCTTAGCAAATGGTGGGTCACCCCTCCACTTT
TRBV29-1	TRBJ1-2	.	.	CSVDGRQNYGYTF	TGCAGCGTTGATGGGCGGCAGAACTATGGCTACACCTTC
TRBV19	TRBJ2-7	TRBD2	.	CASSHRRRGDSYEQYF	TGTGCCAGTAGCCATAGGAGACGGGGGGACTCCTACGAGCAGTACTTC
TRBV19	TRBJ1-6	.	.	CASSSTPVYNSPLHF	TGTGCCAGTAGTTCGACGCCTGTATATAATTCACCCCTCCACTTT
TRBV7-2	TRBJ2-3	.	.	CASSLTITDTQYF	TGTGCCAGCAGCTTAACTATCACAGATACGCAGTATTTT
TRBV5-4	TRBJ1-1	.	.	CASSSLLDTLGTEAFF	TGTGCCAGCAGCTCACTGCTGGACACCCTTGGCACTGAAGCTTTCTTT
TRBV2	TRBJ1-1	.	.	CASIRESVPNTEAFF	TGTGCCAGTATACGGGAATCTGTTCCGAACACTGAAGCTTTCTTT
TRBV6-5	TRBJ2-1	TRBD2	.	CASNSGTSMYEQFF	TGTGCCAGCAATTCCGGGACTAGTATGTATGAGCAGTTCTTC
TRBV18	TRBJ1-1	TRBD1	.	CASSPQVRGHTEAFF	TGTGCCAGCTCACCTCAAGTCAGGGGGCACACTGAAGCTTTCTTT
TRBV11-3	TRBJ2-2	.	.	CASSKTTGNTGELFF	TGTGCCAGCAGCAAGACTACGGGTAACACCGGGGAGCTGTTTTTT
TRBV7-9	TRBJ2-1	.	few	CASNGGINEQFF	TGTGCCAGCAACGGGGGAATCAATGAGCAGTTCTTC
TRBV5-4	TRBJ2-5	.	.	CASSWTVQETQYF	TGTGCCAGCAGCTGGACAGTCCAAGAGACCCAGTACTTC
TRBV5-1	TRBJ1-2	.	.	CASSLEVLGGNGYTF	TGCGCCAGCAGCTTGGAGGTCCTTGGGGGAAATGGCTACACCTTC
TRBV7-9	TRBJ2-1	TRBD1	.	CASSLRQQGDRFF	TGTGCCAGCAGCTTAAGACAACAGGGGGATAGGTTCTTC
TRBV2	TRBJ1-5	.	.	CASSEEAGRKAQHF	TGTGCCAGCAGTGAAGAGGCAGGGAGAAAGGCCCAGCATTTT
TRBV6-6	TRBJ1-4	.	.	CASTMNSLANEKLFF	TGTGCCAGCACCATGAACAGCCTAGCTAATGAAAAACTGTTTTTT
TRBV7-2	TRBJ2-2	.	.	CASQVRGANTGELFF	TGTGCCAGCCAAGTTAGGGGGGCAAACACCGGGGAGCTGTTTTTT
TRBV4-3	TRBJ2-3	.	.	CASSQGPSGPQYF	TGCGCCAGCAGCCAAGGCCCCTCCGGACCACAGTATTTT
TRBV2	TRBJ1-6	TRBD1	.	CASRQGATSSPLHF	TGTGCCAGCAGACAGGGGGCAACTTCTTCACCCCTCCACTTT
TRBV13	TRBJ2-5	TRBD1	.	CASSSRDRGETQYF	TGTGCCAGCAGCTCCCGGGACAGGGGTGAGACCCAGTACTTC
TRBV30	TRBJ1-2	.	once	CVQGPFYGYTF	TGTGTACAGGGACCTTTCTATGGCTACACCTTC
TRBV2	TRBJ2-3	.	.	CASSEFRADTQYF	TGTGCCAGCAGTGAATTTCGCGCAGATACGCAGTATTTT
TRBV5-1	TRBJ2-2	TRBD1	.	CASHRGKTGELFF	TGCGCCAGCCACAGGGGTAAAACCGGGGAGCTGTTTTTT
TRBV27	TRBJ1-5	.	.	CASSPRQAYNQPQHF	TGTGCCAGCAGTCCCCGGCAGGCCTACAATCAGCCCCAGCATTTT
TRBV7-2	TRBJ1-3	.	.	CASSLRGAAPGNTIYF	TGTGCCAGCAGCCTGAGGGGAGCCGCGCCCGGAAACACCATATATTTT
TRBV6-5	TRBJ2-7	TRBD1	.	CATRDRGPYEQYF	TGTGCCACCCGGGACAGGGGCCCCTACGAGCAGTACTTC
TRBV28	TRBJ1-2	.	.	CASSLGQNYGYTF	TGTGCCAGCAGCCTCGGACAGAACTATGGCTACACCTTC
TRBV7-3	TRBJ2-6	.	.	CASSLNSGANVLTF	TGTGCCAGCAGCTTAAACTCTGGGGCCAACGTCCTGACTTTC
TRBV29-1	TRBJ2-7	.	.	CSVEVSTDEQYF	TGCAGCGTTGAAGTTTCGACAGACGAGCAGTACTTC
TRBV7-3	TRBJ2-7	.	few	CASSPGTGGGEQYF	TGTGCCAGCAGCCCGGGGACTGGCGGCGGGGAGCAGTACTTC
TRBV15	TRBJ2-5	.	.	CATSWRRGRETQYF	TGTGCCACCAGCTGGCGAAGGGGACGAGAGACCCAGTACTTC